In its sample, the clone carrying this TCR beta chain was seen once. Its antigen remains unidentified. V was clipped by 3 bases and J by 1 base, with 16 bases between them. The CDR3 runs 18 residues. CDR1 is SGHTA and CDR2 is FQGNSA in the germline V gene. This entry comes from a study of T cells in localized non-small cell lung cancer. The study, taken as a whole, reports: A raised T cell density in blood coincided with lengthier overall survival. Turning up in adjacent lung were a median around 60 of the top 100 tumor clones. Heterogeneity remains possible because sequencing was limited to only one tumor region. Among the tissues sampled, uninvolved adjacent lung had the highest T cell clonality, above tumor.

Assay: immunoSEQ multiplex PCR; the TCRdb copy retains only in-frame clones and omits some. Of about 15,000 clones listed, approximately 84% are singletons. This material consisted of peripheral blood, taken before any cancer treatment. The V gene is TRBV7-2, the J gene TRBJ1-6; TRBD1 is a possible D gene (6 bases). The clonotype originates from a female donor older than 55 with stage I squamous cell lung carcinoma. DNA for the CDR3: TGTGCCAGCAGCTTTTCCGGGACAAGGCAATCCTATAATTCACCCCTCCACTTT. Translating it yields CASSFSGTRQSYNSPLHF.